A selection of T cell receptor beta chains follows, all from one sample in a study of CD8 T cells in ankylosing spondylitis. From the 5' RACE reads, TCRdb called clonotypes with MiXCR, one entry per CDR3 protein. Counted here are about 360,000 distinct CDR3 sequences, approximately 20% occurring once; the ten biggest clones make up 10% to 15%. The sample comprised blood, either unsorted or a sorted T cell fraction (not recorded which). The receptors stem from a male donor with ankylosing spondylitis or in good health (not recorded which). Each CDR3 is given with its conserved first and last residue. The order of the fields is J gene, V gene, CDR3 protein.

TRBJ2-7 | TRBV7-8 | CASSLPYGSYEQYF
TRBJ2-3 | TRBV7-8 | CASSPFTPSGGATDTQYF
TRBJ2-2 | TRBV29-1 | CSVVKGTGELFF
TRBJ1-2 | TRBV29-1 | CSVDRGSYGYTF
TRBJ2-7 | TRBV11-2 | CASSLAAGGTYEQYF
TRBJ1-2 | TRBV29-1 | CSVRTEVSYGYTF
TRBJ2-1 | TRBV9 | CASRPTDYNEQFF
TRBJ2-3 | TRBV4-2 | CASSQDRAGGLTDTQYF
TRBJ1-4 | TRBV12-3/TRBV12-4 | CASRGSRNEKLFF
TRBJ2-3 | TRBV29-1 | CSVDLQRNTDTQYF
TRBJ1-2 | TRBV7-9 | CASSGGHESVYGYTF
TRBJ2-2 | TRBV7-9 | CASSSLEGGGTGELFF
TRBJ2-7 | TRBV6-1 | CASSSDRGPYEQYF
TRBJ1-4 | TRBV27 | CASRTDGLGEKLFF
TRBJ2-1 | TRBV6-1 | CASSEGTYNEQFF
TRBJ2-7 | TRBV20-1 | CSARRGATYEQYF
TRBJ2-1 | TRBV20-1 | CSARHRDSYNEQFF
TRBJ1-5 | TRBV6-4 | CASSRSGQSDQPQHF
TRBJ2-5 | TRBV12-3/TRBV12-4 | CASDSGGGDVETQYF
TRBJ2-1 | TRBV4-1 | CASSQLQGPYNEQFF
TRBJ2-7 | TRBV27 | CASSPFGWGGSNYEQYF
TRBJ2-7 | TRBV7-9 | CASSLASGSSYEQYF
TRBJ2-2 | TRBV27 | CASSRGDVGELFF
TRBJ2-2 | TRBV7-6 | CASSMVGGTGELFF
TRBJ2-6 | TRBV20-1 | CSASGGARRANVLTF
TRBJ1-5 | TRBV5-5 | CASSYSGGPANQPQHF
TRBJ2-1 | TRBV7-2 | CASSPMRDPYYNEQFF
TRBJ2-1 | TRBV9 | CASSRLAGGSNEQFF
TRBJ2-3 | TRBV10-3 | CAIGGGAPDTQYF
TRBJ2-1 | TRBV12-3/TRBV12-4 | CASTSFTAGPNYNEQFF
TRBJ2-5 | TRBV6-1 | CASSETGVETQYF